The next 23 T cell receptor beta chains were all read from a single sample in a study of T cells expressing NK-cell markers. Each CDR3 protein gets one entry in TCRdb, which reprocessed the 5' RACE reads and gives no DNA. The sample has approximately 420,000 distinct CDR3 sequences, and its top ten clones hold 9.5% to 12%. Source material: blood T cells: a sorted CD56 or NKG2C T cell subset, CD4+ or CD8+ T cells, or bulk PBMC T cells (not recorded which). The receptors come from a woman aged 50 to 65 in good health.

The chain is built from TRBV5-6 and TRBJ2-5. The CDR3 sequence is 11 residues long. CDR1 is SGHDT, CDR2 YYEEEE, per germline. CDR3 residues: CASPSGETQYF.

The chain joins TRBV10-3 to TRBJ2-1; TCRdb outputs TRBD2, but without DNA this stays unchecked. There are 13 residues in the CDR3. CDR1 and CDR2 (germline): ENHRY, SYGVKD. The CDR3 spells CAISEVTSGEQFF.

The chain joins TRBV11-2 to TRBJ1-2; TCRdb proposes TRBD1, but this gene call is untestable without DNA. Per the germline V gene, CDR1 is SGHAT and CDR2 is FQNNGV. The length of the CDR3 is 16 residues. CDR3 loop: CASSFVPGPVQNGYTF. Full variable domain (rest looked up from reference TRBV11-2 and TRBJ1-2): EAGVAQSPRYKIIEKRQSVAFWCNPISGHATLYWYQQILGQGPKLLIQFQNNGVVDDSQLPKDRFSAERLKGVDSTLKIQPAKLEDSAVYLCASSFVPGPVQNGYTFGSGTRLTVV.

The chain's CDR3 is CASSGFRGSTDTQYF. The rearrangement joins TRBV5-1 to TRBJ2-3; the TCRdb call, TRBD1, lacks DNA for checking. The V gene's germline CDR1 is SGHRS and CDR2 YFSETQ. The CDR3 runs 15 residues. The full variable domain, with the rest looked up from reference TRBV5-1 and TRBJ2-3, is KAGVTQTPRYLIKTRGQQVTLSCSPISGHRSVSWYQQTPGQGLQFLFEYFSETQRNKGNFPGRFSGRQFSNSRSEMNVSTLELGDSALYLCASSGFRGSTDTQYFGPGTRLTVL.

The chain carries TRBV30 and TRBJ2-1; as DNA is missing, the TRBD2 call by TCRdb cannot be tested. This CDR3 is built from 15 residues. Germline lookup yields CDR1 GTSNPN and CDR2 SVGIG (reference sequence). CDR3 sequence reads: CAWSVLAGGGSEQFF. The full variable domain, completed using reference TRBV30 and TRBJ2-1, is SQTIHQWPATLVQPVGSPLSLECTVEGTSNPNLYWYRQAAGRGLQLLFYSVGIGQISSEVPQNLSASRPQDRQFILSSKKLLLSDSGFYLCAWSVLAGGGSEQFFGPGTRLTVL.

The rearrangement joins TRBV5-5 to TRBJ2-2; with no DNA, the TCRdb D assignment of TRBD1 cannot be verified. From germline, CDR1 is SGHKS and CDR2 YYEKEE (reference sequence). CDR3 length: 15 amino acids. CDR3 amino acids: CASSLGLGDTGELFF.

J is TRBJ2-7 and V is TRBV14. The CDR3 loop spans 13 amino acids. Germline V gene sequence: CDR1 SGHDN, CDR2 FVKESK. The chain's CDR3 is CASSQVVGHEQYF.

The V gene is TRBV9, the J gene TRBJ2-5; TCRdb's D call, TRBD1, is unchecked because there is no DNA. The CDR3 length is 15 residues. Germline assignment: CDR1 SGDLS and CDR2 YYNGEE. CDR3 residues: CASSSHTGDQETQYF.

The chain uses TRBV11-2 and TRBJ2-1. This CDR3 region has 14 residues. Germline V gives CDR1 SGHAT, CDR2 FQNNGV. CDR3 loop: CASSLEAQAMSRVF.

The rearrangement uses TRBV29-1 and TRBJ1-1. This CDR3 spans 13 amino acids. Germline CDR1 reads SQVTM; CDR2 reads ANQGSEA. The CDR3 spells CSVEKGVGTEAFF.

V gene TRBV7-9 combines with J gene TRBJ2-2; TCRdb lists TRBD1, though no DNA is available to test this call. In germline, CDR1 is SEHNR, CDR2 FQNEAQ (reference sequence). The CDR3 length is 14 residues. CDR3 protein: CASSPPLAPGELFF.

This chain links TRBV10-3 with TRBJ2-3; there is no DNA to check the TCRdb D call of TRBD2. Germline V gene sequence: CDR1 ENHRY, CDR2 SYGVKD. This CDR3 has 15 amino acids. CDR3 sequence: CAIRSLAGNADTQYF.

The rearrangement links TRBV12-5 to TRBJ2-7; TCRdb proposes TRBD1, but this gene call is untestable without DNA. The CDR3 spans 13 residues. Germline-derived CDR1 and CDR2 are LGHNT and FRNRAP. CDR3 sequence: CASRPRASYEQYF.

The chain has TRBV20-1 and TRBJ2-1. This CDR3 has 13 residues. Germline CDR1 reads DFQATT; CDR2 reads SNEGSKA (reference sequence). The CDR3 protein is CSAMRTGRDEQFF.

The chain has TRBV6-2 or TRBV6-3 and TRBJ2-3; the D call from TCRdb, TRBD1, cannot be confirmed without DNA. This CDR3 region has 16 residues. Germline loops: CDR1 MNHEY, CDR2 SVGEGT. Here the CDR3 reads CASSYGLGREADTQYF.

The chain combines TRBV6-5 with TRBJ1-2; there is no DNA to check the TCRdb D call of TRBD1. CDR3 size: 12 residues. Germline CDR1 is MNHEY and CDR2 is SVGAGI. This CDR3 is CASGAGVRGYTF.

The V call is TRBV30, the J call TRBJ1-6. The CDR3 consists of 13 residues. Looked up from germline, CDR1 is GTSNPN and CDR2 is SVGIG (reference sequence). The CDR3 is CAWTGMRVSPLHF.

The chain links TRBV27 to TRBJ2-3. Germline CDR1 reads MNHEY; CDR2 reads SMNVEV (reference sequence). The CDR3 is made up of 13 amino acids. This CDR3 reads CASSAQMFDTQYF.

J is TRBJ2-7 and V is TRBV12-3 or TRBV12-4. CDR3 length: 13 residues. The CDR3 is CASSLGALYEQYF.

The CDR3 protein is CASSLWAGQTNTGELFF. V usage is TRBV7-9 and J usage is TRBJ2-2; TCRdb picks TRBD1, but there is no DNA to check that call. CDR3 length equals 17 residues. CDR1 SEHNR and CDR2 FQNEAQ come from the germline V gene (reference sequence).

V is TRBV7-8 and J is TRBJ2-3. Germline V CDR1 and CDR2: SGHVS, FQNEAQ. This CDR3 region has 15 residues. The CDR3 reads CASSSGRFSTDTQYF. Drawing the rest from reference TRBV7-8 and TRBJ2-3, the complete variable domain is GAGVSQSPRYKVAKRGQDVALRCDPISGHVSLFWYQQALGQGPEFLTYFQNEAQLDKSGLPSDRFFAERPEGSVSTLKIQRTQQEDSAVYLCASSSGRFSTDTQYFGPGTRLTVL.

V gene TRBV5-1 combines with J gene TRBJ2-3. The CDR3 is made up of 15 amino acids. From germline, CDR1 is SGHRS and CDR2 YFSETQ. The CDR3 region is CASSLTGDRTDTQYF.

The chain has TRBV10-3 and TRBJ1-5. Germline lookup yields CDR1 ENHRY and CDR2 SYGVKD. The CDR3 loop spans 13 amino acids. This chain's CDR3 is CAISADSNQPQHF.